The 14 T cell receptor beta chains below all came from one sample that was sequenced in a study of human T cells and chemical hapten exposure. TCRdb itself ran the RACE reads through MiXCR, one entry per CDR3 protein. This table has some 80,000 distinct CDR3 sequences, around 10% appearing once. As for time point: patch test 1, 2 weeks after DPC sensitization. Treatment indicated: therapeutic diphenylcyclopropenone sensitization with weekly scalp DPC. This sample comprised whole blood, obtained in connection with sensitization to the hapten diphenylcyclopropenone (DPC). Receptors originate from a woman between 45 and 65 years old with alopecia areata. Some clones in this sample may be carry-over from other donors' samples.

CDR3 region: CASSQTWANTEAFF. The CDR3 DNA is TGCGCCAGCAGCCAAACCTGGGCAAACACTGAAGCTTTCTTT. The rearrangement joins TRBV5-1 to TRBJ1-1; D unresolved. The germline CDR1 and CDR2 sequences are SGHRS and YFSETQ. The CDR3 length is 14 residues. Between the trimmed V and J ends, which lost 4 bases and 2 bases, there was a span of 12 bases.

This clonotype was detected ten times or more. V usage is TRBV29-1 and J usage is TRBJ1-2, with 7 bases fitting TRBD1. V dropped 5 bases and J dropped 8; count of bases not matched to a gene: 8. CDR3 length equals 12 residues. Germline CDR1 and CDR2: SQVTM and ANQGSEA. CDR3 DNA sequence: TGCAGCGTTTCCACAGGGGAAGACGGCTACACCTTC. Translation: CSVSTGEDGYTF.

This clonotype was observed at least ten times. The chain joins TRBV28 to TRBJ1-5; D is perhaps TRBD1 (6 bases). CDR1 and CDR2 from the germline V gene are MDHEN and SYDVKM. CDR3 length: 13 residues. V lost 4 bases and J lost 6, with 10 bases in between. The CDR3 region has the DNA TGTGCCAGCAGTTCGACAGGCGCTCAGCCCCAGCATTTT. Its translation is CASSSTGAQPQHF.

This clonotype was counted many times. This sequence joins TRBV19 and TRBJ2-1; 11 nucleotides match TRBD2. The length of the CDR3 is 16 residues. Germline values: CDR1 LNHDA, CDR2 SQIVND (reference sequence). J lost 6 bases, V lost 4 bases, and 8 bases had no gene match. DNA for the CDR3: TGTGCCAGTAGTACAATAGCGGGAGGGCCTTTCAATGAGCAGTTCTTC. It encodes CASSTIAGGPFNEQFF.

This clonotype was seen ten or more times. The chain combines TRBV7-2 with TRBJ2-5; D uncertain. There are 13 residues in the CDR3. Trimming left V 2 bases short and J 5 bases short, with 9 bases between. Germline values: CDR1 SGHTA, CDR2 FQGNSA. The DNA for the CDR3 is TGTGCCAGCAGCTTACCGATTACCGAGACCCAGTACTTC. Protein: CASSLPITETQYF.

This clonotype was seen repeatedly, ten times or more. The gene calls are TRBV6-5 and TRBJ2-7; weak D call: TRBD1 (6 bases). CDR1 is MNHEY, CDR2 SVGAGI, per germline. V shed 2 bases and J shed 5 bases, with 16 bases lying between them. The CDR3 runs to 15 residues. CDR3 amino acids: CASSYRTGKGNEQYF. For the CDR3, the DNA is TGTGCCAGCAGTTACCGAACAGGGAAAGGGAACGAGCAGTACTTC.

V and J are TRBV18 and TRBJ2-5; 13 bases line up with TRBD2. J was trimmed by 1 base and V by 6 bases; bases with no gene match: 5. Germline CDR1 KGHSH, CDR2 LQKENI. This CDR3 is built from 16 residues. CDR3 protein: CASSGTSGTFQETQYF. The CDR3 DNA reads TGTGCCAGCTCCGGGACTAGCGGGACGTTCCAAGAGACCCAGTACTTC.

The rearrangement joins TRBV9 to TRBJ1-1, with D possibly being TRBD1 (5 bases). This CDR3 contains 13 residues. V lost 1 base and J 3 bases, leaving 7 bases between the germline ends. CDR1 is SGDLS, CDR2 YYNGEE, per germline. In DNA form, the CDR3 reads TGTGCCAGCAGCGTATCAGGGCACACTGAAGCTTTCTTT. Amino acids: CASSVSGHTEAFF.

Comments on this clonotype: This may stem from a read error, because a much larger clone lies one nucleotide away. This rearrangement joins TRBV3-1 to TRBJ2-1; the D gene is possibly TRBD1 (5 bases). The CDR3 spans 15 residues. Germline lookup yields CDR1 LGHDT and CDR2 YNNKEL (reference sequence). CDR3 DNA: TGTGCCAGCAGCCAAACCCAGGGCTCCTACAATGGGCAGTTCTTC. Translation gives CASSQTQGSYNGQFF.

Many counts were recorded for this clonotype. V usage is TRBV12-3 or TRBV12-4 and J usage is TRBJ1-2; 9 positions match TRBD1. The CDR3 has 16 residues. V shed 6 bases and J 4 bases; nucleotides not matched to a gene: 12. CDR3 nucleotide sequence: TGTGCCAGCAGCCCCTCCGGGACAGGGAGTACCTATGGCTACACCTTC. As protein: CASSPSGTGSTYGYTF.

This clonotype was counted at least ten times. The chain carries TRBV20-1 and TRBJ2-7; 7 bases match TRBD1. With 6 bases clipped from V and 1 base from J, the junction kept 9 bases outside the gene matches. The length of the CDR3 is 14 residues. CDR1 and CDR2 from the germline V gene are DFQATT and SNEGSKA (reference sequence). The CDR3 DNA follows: TGCAGTGCGGGAAGACAGGGATCGTCCTACGAGCAGTACTTC. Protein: CSAGRQGSSYEQYF.

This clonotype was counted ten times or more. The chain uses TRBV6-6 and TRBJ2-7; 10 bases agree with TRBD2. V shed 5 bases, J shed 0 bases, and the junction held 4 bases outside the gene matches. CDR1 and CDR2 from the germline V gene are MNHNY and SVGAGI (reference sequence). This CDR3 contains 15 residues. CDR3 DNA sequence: TGTGCCAGCAGTAAGACTAGCGGGCTCTCCTACGAGCAGTACTTC. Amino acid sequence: CASSKTSGLSYEQYF.

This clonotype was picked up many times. The CDR3 is CASSRSVEAFF. CDR3 in DNA: TGTGCCAGCAGCCGGTCGGTTGAAGCTTTCTTT. The gene calls are TRBV25-1 and TRBJ1-1; D ambiguous. The germline V gene encodes CDR1 MGHDK and CDR2 SYGVNS. Deletions cut 6 bases from V and 7 bases from J, with 9 bases between. The CDR3 covers 11 residues. The entire variable domain, with the rest obtained from reference TRBV25-1 and TRBJ1-1, is as follows: EADIYQTPRYLVIGTGKKITLECSQTMGHDKMYWYQQDPGMELHLIHYSYGVNSTEKGDLSSESTVSRIRTEHFPLTLESARPSHTSQYLCASSRSVEAFFGQGTRLTVV.

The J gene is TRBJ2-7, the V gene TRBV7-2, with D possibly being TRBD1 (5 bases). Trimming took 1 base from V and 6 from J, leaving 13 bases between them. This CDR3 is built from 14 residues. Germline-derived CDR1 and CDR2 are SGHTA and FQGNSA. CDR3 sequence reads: CASSLVGRVGEQYF. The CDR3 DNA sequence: TGTGCCAGCAGCTTAGTCGGCAGGGTCGGCGAGCAGTACTTC.